The present T cell receptor (beta chain) was sequenced within a study of PD-1 blockade in classical Hodgkin lymphoma (TCRdb year 2020). For context, the study as a whole: Nivolumab dosing was 3 mg/kg intravenously every 2 weeks, continuing until either disease progression or unacceptable toxicity. The study used TCR beta sequencing and CyTOF to define a peripheral blood immune signature of response to PD-1 blockade in classical Hodgkin lymphoma. The paper's findings and limits, for the study overall: The study was restricted to a single clinical trial cohort, and the causes of repertoire differences, possibly disease activity or prior therapy, were left undefined. Newly diagnosed patients were reported to have lower baseline TCR diversity than healthy donors, and relapsed/refractory patients were reported to have lower baseline TCR diversity still. Trial patients with a complete response had baseline diversity similar to that of newly diagnosed patients, while partial responders and progressors had significantly lower diversity. Lower diversity was observed in patients in whom nivolumab was started less than 1 year after ASCT, and these patients were excluded from later analyses so that confounding by immune reconstitution would be avoided. By C4D1, a significant rise was seen in CD4+ TCR diversity but not in CD8+ TCR diversity (p=0.0027 vs p=0.16), and the rise was most apparent among complete responders (p=0.02).

Genomic DNA was extracted with the Qiagen DNeasy kit from unsorted PBMCs and from negatively selected CD4+ and CD8+ fractions. TCR beta CDR3 regions were subjected to amplification by immunoSEQ multiplex PCR with primers that anneal to V and J segments. A synthetic immune receptor repertoire was used to minimize amplification bias, and any remaining bias was removed computationally after sequencing. As for how the authors treated the data: Repertoire diversity was quantified as the Shannon entropy index using custom Python scripts. Unsorted, CD4+ and CD8+ repertoires were examined separately, except in combined analyses, for which CD4+ and CD8+ sequences were merged in silico. Clonal expansion was defined as a frequency increase of at least 2-fold after treatment compared with C1D1, and clones undetected at baseline were assigned a pseudocount of 0.5. Clones with 0 or 1 copy at C1D1 were classified as singleton clones, and clones with 2 or more copies were classified as non-singleton clones. Clones expanded in unsorted samples were annotated as CD4+, CD8+ or unknown by matching protein sequences in sorted samples from the same patient. Wilcoxon tests on paired samples were used to test diversity changes from C1D1 to C4D1. The immuneACCESS repertoire file appears here via TCRdb, limited to in-frame rearrangements. These files lack a portion of the clones; in checked studies, under half of the deficit traces to unresolved V genes, and the cause of the others is not known. That table supplies the V and J calls and clone size; D and trimming were determined from the DNA. The sample profile shows 46,000 or so clones; about three quarters of them were found once. Of the sample, roughly 22% is held by the ten largest clones.

What this sample's time point label stands for: cycle 2 day 1 (C2D1) of nivolumab. All trial patients had relapsed after autologous stem cell transplantation, with cohorts A, B and C differing in prior brentuximab vedotin exposure. A total of roughly 60 patients with relapsed/refractory classical Hodgkin lymphoma made up the trial cohort, and each patient's best overall response was complete response, partial response or progressive disease. Single-agent nivolumab was administered to trial patients in the multi-cohort phase II CheckMate 205 trial. An independent review committee assessed best overall response using the 2007 International Working Group response criteria. PBMCs from the trial were collected at three points: immediately before nivolumab initiation (C1D1), and during therapy at cycle 2 day 1 and cycle 4 day 1. Peripheral blood was collected in 8 mL Vacutainer Cell Preparation Tubes, from which PBMCs were isolated by centrifugation and then cryopreserved.

Regarding this clone: The antigen this receptor binds is unknown. Base quality data are lacking; no much larger clone is found one base away.

The CDR3 contains 14 residues, cysteine and phenylalanine counted. Only the CDR3 DNA stays, 42 bases, in frame from base 1. V loses 2 bases of germline sequence and J loses 9 bases, and the interval between the two ends is 15 bases. The germline V gene gives CDR1 as SGHRS and CDR2 as YFSETQ. The specimen comprised peripheral blood mononuclear cells (PBMCs), sampled before the second cycle of nivolumab. The receptor was isolated from a human donor with classical Hodgkin lymphoma. The V and J segments used are TRBV5-1 and TRBJ2-1, and possibly TRBD2, on 6 matching bases. CDR3 loop: CASSLETRAGEQFF. The nucleotides read TGCGCCAGCAGCTTAGAGACTAGAGCTGGTGAGCAGTTCTTC.